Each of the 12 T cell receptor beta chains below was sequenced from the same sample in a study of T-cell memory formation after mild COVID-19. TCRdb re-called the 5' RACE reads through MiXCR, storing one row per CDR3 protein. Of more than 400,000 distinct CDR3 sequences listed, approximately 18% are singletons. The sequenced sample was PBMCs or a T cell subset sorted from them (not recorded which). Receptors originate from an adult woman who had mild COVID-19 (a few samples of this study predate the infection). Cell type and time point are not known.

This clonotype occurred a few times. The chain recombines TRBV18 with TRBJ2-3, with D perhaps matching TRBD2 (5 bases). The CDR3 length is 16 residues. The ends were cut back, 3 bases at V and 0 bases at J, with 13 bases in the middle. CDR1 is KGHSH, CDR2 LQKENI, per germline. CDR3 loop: CASSPQGRGSTDTQYF. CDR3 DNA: TGTGCCAGCTCACCCCAAGGACGGGGAAGCACAGATACGCAGTATTTT.

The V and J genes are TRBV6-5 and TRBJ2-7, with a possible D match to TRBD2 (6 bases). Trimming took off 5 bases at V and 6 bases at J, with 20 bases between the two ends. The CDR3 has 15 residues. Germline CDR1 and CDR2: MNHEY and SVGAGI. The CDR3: CASSTRGRSSGEQYF. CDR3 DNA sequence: TGTGCCAGCAGTACGAGAGGGAGGTCTTCCGGCGAGCAGTACTTC.

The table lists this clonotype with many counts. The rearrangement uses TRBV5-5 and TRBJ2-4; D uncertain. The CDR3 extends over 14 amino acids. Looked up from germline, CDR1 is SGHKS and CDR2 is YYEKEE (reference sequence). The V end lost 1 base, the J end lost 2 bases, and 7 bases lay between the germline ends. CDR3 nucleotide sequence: TGTGCCAGCAGCTTGCAAGGGCCCAAAAACATTCAGTACTTC. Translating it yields CASSLQGPKNIQYF.

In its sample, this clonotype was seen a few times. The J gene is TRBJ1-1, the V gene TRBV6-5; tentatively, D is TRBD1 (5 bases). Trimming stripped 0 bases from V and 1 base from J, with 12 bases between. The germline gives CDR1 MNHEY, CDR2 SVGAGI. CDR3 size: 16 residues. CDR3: CASSYSLGVGNTEAFF. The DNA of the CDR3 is TGTGCCAGCAGTTACTCGTTAGGGGTCGGGAACACTGAAGCTTTCTTT.

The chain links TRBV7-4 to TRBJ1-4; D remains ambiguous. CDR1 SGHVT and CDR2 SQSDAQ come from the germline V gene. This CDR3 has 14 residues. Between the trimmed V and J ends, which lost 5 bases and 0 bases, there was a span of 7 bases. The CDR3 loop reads CASSLPPTNEKLFF. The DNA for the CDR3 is TGTGCCAGCAGCCTCCCCCCAACTAATGAAAAACTGTTTTTT.

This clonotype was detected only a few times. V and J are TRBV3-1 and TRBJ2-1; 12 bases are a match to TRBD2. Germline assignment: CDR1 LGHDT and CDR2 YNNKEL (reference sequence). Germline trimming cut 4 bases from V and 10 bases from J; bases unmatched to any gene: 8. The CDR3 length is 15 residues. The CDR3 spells CASSPLLAGGQEQFF. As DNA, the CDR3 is TGTGCCAGCAGCCCGTTACTAGCGGGAGGTCAGGAGCAGTTCTTC.

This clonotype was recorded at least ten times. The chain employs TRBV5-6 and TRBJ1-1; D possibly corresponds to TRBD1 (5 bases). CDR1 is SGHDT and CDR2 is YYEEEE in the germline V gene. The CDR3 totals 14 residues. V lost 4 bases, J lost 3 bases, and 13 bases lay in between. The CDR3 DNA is TGTGCCAGCAGCGCGGGACGGTGGGACACTGAAGCTTTCTTT. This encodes CASSAGRWDTEAFF.

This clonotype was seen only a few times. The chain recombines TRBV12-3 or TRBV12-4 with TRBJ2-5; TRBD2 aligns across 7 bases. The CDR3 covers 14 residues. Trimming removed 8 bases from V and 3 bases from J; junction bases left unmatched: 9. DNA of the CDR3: TGTGCCAGCCGGAGGGCGGGGAGGGAAGAGACCCAGTACTTC. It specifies CASRRAGREETQYF.

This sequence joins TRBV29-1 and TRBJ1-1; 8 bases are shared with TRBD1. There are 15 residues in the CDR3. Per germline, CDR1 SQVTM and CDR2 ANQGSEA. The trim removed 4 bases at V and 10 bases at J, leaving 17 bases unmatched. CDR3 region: CSVVRGETGDRGAFF. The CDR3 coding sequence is TGCAGCGTTGTACGGGGAGAGACAGGGGACCGTGGAGCTTTCTTT.

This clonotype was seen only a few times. The chain's CDR3 is CASSWRLTGTYEQYF. DNA of the CDR3: TGTGCCAGCAGCTGGAGACTGACAGGGACCTACGAGCAGTACTTC. J is TRBJ2-7 and V is TRBV5-4; TRBD1 agrees at 7 bases. The CDR3 contains 15 residues. Per the germline V gene, CDR1 is SGHNT and CDR2 is YYREEE (reference sequence). Trimming took 3 bases from V and 2 from J; bases not matched to a gene: 8.

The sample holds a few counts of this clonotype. CDR3 protein: CATSRDPTGNEQFF. DNA of the CDR3: TGTGCCACCAGCAGAGATCCAACAGGGAATGAGCAGTTCTTC. This chain connects TRBV15 to TRBJ2-1; TRBD1 might be the D (6 bases). Trimming pared 0 bases from V and 7 bases from J, leaving 10 bases between. Looked up from germline, CDR1 is LNHNV and CDR2 is YYDKDF (reference sequence). This CDR3 contains 14 residues.

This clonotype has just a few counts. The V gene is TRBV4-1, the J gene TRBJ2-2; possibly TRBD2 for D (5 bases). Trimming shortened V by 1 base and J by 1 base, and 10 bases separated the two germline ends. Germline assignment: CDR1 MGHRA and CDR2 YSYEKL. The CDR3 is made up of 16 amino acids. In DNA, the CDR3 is TGCGCCAGCAGCCAAGGAGCTAGCCGGAACACCGGGGAGCTGTTTTTT. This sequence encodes CASSQGASRNTGELFF.